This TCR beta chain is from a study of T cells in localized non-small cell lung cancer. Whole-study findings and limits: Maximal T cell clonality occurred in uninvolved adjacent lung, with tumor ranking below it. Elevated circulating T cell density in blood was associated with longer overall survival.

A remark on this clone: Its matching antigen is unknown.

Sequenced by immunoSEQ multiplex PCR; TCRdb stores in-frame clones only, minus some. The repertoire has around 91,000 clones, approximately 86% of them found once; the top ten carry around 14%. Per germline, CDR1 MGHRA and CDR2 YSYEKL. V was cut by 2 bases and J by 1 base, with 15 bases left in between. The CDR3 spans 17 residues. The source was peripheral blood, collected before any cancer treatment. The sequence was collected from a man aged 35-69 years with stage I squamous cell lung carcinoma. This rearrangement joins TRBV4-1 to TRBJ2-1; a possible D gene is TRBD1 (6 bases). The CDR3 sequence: CASSQPLSGESYNEQFF. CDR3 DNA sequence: TGCGCCAGCAGCCAACCGCTGTCAGGGGAGTCCTACAATGAGCAGTTCTTC.